This T cell receptor (beta chain) was retrieved from a study of T cells in Graves' hyperthyroidism and ophthalmopathy. The TCR beta CDR3 regions underwent amplification using RNA transcripts as the source. RT-PCR in the first round (using the HTBI primer set) targeted the TCR CDR3. MiXCR was run by TCRdb on the multiplex PCR reads, yielding one entry per CDR3 protein. The sample lists roughly 720,000 distinct CDR3 sequences; 15% to 20% were seen once. Patients aged 18 to 65 had newly diagnosed hyperthyroidism of under 2 months' duration. Study outcomes and limitations: Before onset, by a median of about six months, the model predicted ophthalmopathy.

This CDR3 is built from 15 residues. V dropped 4 bases and J dropped 6 bases, with 18 bases sitting between them. CDR1 and CDR2 (germline): MGHRA, YSYEKL. The sample holds a few counts of this clonotype. The antigen remains unidentified. This sequence joins TRBV4-1 and TRBJ1-1; D gene unclear. Specimen: blood. The sequence was obtained from a man aged 45-65 years with Graves' hyperthyroidism. The CDR3 DNA is TGCGCCAGCAGCCCCGGTTGGGGAGCGCTCGCTGAAGCTTTCTTT. Its protein is CASSPGWGALAEAFF.